These T cell receptor beta chains were read from a single sample in a study of T cell repertoires in cytomegalovirus infection. TCRdb independently ran MiXCR on the reads; one entry per CDR3 protein. The sample lists roughly 500,000 distinct CDR3 sequences, around 10% occurring once. The sequencing sample was made of PBMCs. The receptors stem from a human donor in good health (CMV status not recorded). Some clones in this sample may be carry-over from other donors' samples. Both conserved end residues are part of each CDR3. A D gene is named only where the DNA matches it firmly. The size field is filled for only some rows; it gives once, few, many or a size class.

>TRBV2|TRBD1|few|14|TRBJ2-5
CASSVGTVQETQYF
TGTGCCAGCAGTGTCGGGACAGTCCAAGAGACCCAGTACTTC
>TRBV12-3/TRBV12-4|.|many|15|TRBJ2-1
CASSSETPEWDEQFF
TGTGCCAGCAGTTCAGAGACTCCAGAATGGGATGAGCAGTTCTTC
>TRBV6-5|.|many|15|TRBJ1-2
CASSYSGQGVYGYTF
TGTGCCAGCAGTTACTCGGGCCAGGGAGTGTATGGCTACACCTTC
>TRBV12-3/TRBV12-4|.|few|16|TRBJ2-1
CASSRGATSSYNEQFF
TGTGCCAGCAGCCGCGGGGCGACGAGCTCCTACAATGAGCAGTTCTTC
>TRBV20-1|TRBD2|few|15|TRBJ2-3
CSATGLAGVSDTQYF
TGCAGTGCGACGGGACTAGCGGGAGTTTCAGATACGCAGTATTTT
>TRBV20-1|.|.|14|TRBJ1-1
CSAQSGTVNTEAFF
TGCAGTGCTCAGTCCGGGACGGTGAACACTGAAGCTTTCTTT
>TRBV19|TRBD2|many|17|TRBJ2-7
CASSKRGSRALSYEQYF
TGTGCCAGTAGTAAGCGGGGCTCCAGGGCACTCTCCTACGAGCAGTACTTC
>TRBV16|TRBD1|.|16|TRBJ1-1
CASSRPPGQGASEAFF
TGTGCCAGCAGCCGACCCCCGGGACAGGGGGCATCGGAAGCTTTCTTT
>TRBV7-2|.|many|15|TRBJ2-2
CASSFRGMDTGELFF
TGTGCCAGCAGCTTCCGGGGGATGGACACCGGGGAGCTGTTTTTT
>TRBV5-4|TRBD2|many|15|TRBJ2-5
CASSLWASGEGTQYF
TGTGCCAGCAGCTTATGGGCTAGCGGGGAAGGGACCCAGTACTTC
>TRBV6-5|.|few|15|TRBJ2-1
CASSYGGAGYNEQFF
TGTGCCAGCAGTTACGGGGGGGCTGGTTACAATGAGCAGTTCTTC
>TRBV7-3|.|many|15|TRBJ2-2
CASSFGPLKPGELFF
TGTGCCAGCAGCTTCGGGCCCCTTAAACCCGGGGAGCTGTTTTTT
>TRBV12-3/TRBV12-4|TRBD1|.|14|TRBJ1-2
CASSPTGDGYGYTF
TGTGCCAGCAGTCCGACAGGGGACGGCTATGGCTACACCTTC
>TRBV7-8|.|.|14|TRBJ1-2
CASSLDDRIYGYTF
TGTGCCAGCAGCCTAGATGATCGAATCTATGGCTACACCTTC
>TRBV5-1|.|many|13|TRBJ1-1
CASSLRLYTEAFF
TGCGCCAGCAGCTTAAGACTTTACACTGAAGCTTTCTTT
>TRBV25-1|TRBD2|few|14|TRBJ2-5
CASSGTSGAETQYF
TGTGCCAGCAGTGGGACTAGCGGGGCGGAGACCCAGTACTTC
>TRBV15|.|.|15|TRBJ2-7
CATSRFNGGGGEQYF
TGTGCCACCAGCAGATTCAATGGTGGTGGAGGAGAGCAGTACTTC
>TRBV18|.|few|16|TRBJ1-5
CASSPSTPYSNQPQHF
TGTGCCAGCTCACCTTCGACCCCTTATAGCAATCAGCCCCAGCATTTT
>TRBV20-1|.|.|11|TRBJ1-1
CSARIQTQAFF
TGCAGTGCTAGAATCCAAACTCAGGCTTTCTTT
>TRBV19|.|many|14|TRBJ1-2
CASTSENRAGGYTF
TGTGCCAGTACCTCTGAGAACAGGGCTGGTGGCTACACCTTC
>TRBV5-6|.|many|14|TRBJ2-2
CASSLGPGTGELFF
TGTGCCAGCAGCTTGGGGCCGGGAACCGGGGAGCTGTTTTTT
>TRBV5-4|TRBD1|many|16|TRBJ2-1
CASSLPGTESLDEQFF
TGTGCCAGCAGCTTGCCCGGGACAGAATCTCTCGATGAGCAGTTCTTC
>TRBV6-1|.|.|12|TRBJ2-3
CGTSFSTDTQYF
TGTGGAACTAGTTTTAGCACAGATACGCAGTATTTT
>TRBV18|TRBD1|many|15|TRBJ2-7
CASSPAGQGINEQYF
TGTGCCAGCTCACCTGCCGGACAGGGTATCAACGAGCAGTACTTC